Listed below are T cell receptor beta chains from one sample, sequenced in a study of blood T cell repertoires in COVID-19. Only in-frame clones appear in the TCRdb table, and some are missing; sequencing was by immunoSEQ multiplex PCR. Altogether some 260,000 clones are present, roughly 82% being singletons, with the ten largest covering 4.9%. Sequencing used peripheral blood. Receptor source: a woman aged 80 or over with active or convalescent COVID-19. CDR3s include the opening cysteine and the closing phenylalanine or tryptophan. D genes are given only for firm matches. Clone sizes are given selectively: once, few, many, or a class where the clone is expanded.

d_gene: TRBD1; j_gene: TRBJ2-7; abundance: .; v_gene: TRBV5-4; CDR3nt: TGTGCCAGCAGCTTGTCCCGGGACAGGGAGCAGTACTTC; CDR3aa: CASSLSRDREQYF
d_gene: TRBD1; j_gene: TRBJ1-1; abundance: .; v_gene: TRBV5-1; CDR3nt: TGCGCCAGCAGACAGGGGCAGCGGACTGAAGCTTTCTTT; CDR3aa: CASRQGQRTEAFF
d_gene: TRBD1; j_gene: TRBJ1-6; abundance: .; v_gene: TRBV7-9; CDR3nt: TGTGCCAGCAGCCCAAAGCCCGGACAGGGGGCTAGGTCACCCCTCCACTTT; CDR3aa: CASSPKPGQGARSPLHF
d_gene: TRBD1; j_gene: TRBJ1-2; abundance: .; v_gene: TRBV19; CDR3nt: TGTGCCAGTAGGGGACAGGGGGGCTATGGCTACACCTTC; CDR3aa: CASRGQGGYGYTF
d_gene: .; j_gene: TRBJ1-4; abundance: .; v_gene: TRBV4-2; CDR3nt: TGTGCCAGCAGCCAAGATCTAACAGCAACTAATGAAAAACTGTTTTTT; CDR3aa: CASSQDLTATNEKLFF
d_gene: TRBD2; j_gene: TRBJ2-3; abundance: .; v_gene: TRBV11-1; CDR3nt: TGTGCCAGCAGCTTAGCGCGGGGGGGCGGAGATACGCAGTATTTT; CDR3aa: CASSLARGGGDTQYF
d_gene: TRBD1; j_gene: TRBJ2-7; abundance: few; v_gene: TRBV5-1; CDR3nt: TGCGCCAGCAGCTTGGCGGGACAGGTTAACCACGAGCAGTACTTC; CDR3aa: CASSLAGQVNHEQYF
d_gene: .; j_gene: TRBJ1-1; abundance: .; v_gene: TRBV2; CDR3nt: TGTGCCAGCAGTGAACTCGGACAGACTTACACTGAAGCTTTCTTT; CDR3aa: CASSELGQTYTEAFF
d_gene: TRBD1; j_gene: TRBJ1-2; abundance: .; v_gene: TRBV6-5; CDR3nt: TGTGCCAGCAGTCCCCGGGACAGGGCCTCTAGAGGCTACACCTTC; CDR3aa: CASSPRDRASRGYTF
d_gene: .; j_gene: TRBJ1-4; abundance: .; v_gene: TRBV5-6; CDR3nt: TGTGCCAGCAGCCCTCACGGTTCGCCTAATGAAAAACTGTTTTTT; CDR3aa: CASSPHGSPNEKLFF
d_gene: .; j_gene: TRBJ2-1; abundance: .; v_gene: TRBV4-2; CDR3nt: TGTGCCAGCAGCCAAGGGCGGGCAACCTACAATGAGCAGTTCTTC; CDR3aa: CASSQGRATYNEQFF
d_gene: TRBD1; j_gene: TRBJ2-3; abundance: .; v_gene: TRBV19; CDR3nt: TGTGCCAGTAGTAGGGACAGGGGAATCACAGATACGCAGTATTTT; CDR3aa: CASSRDRGITDTQYF
d_gene: TRBD1; j_gene: TRBJ2-4; abundance: .; v_gene: TRBV3-1/TRBV3-2; CDR3nt: TGTGCCAGCAGATCTCAGGGGGACGCGGCCAAAAACATTCAGTACTTC; CDR3aa: CASRSQGDAAKNIQYF
d_gene: .; j_gene: TRBJ2-1; abundance: .; v_gene: TRBV5-1; CDR3nt: TGCGCCAGCAGCTTGGCAGGGGACGGGTACAATGAGCAGTTCTTC; CDR3aa: CASSLAGDGYNEQFF